This T cell receptor (beta chain) was profiled in a study of blood T cell repertoires in COVID-19. Background on the study: T cells, B-cell-depleted T cells, or PBMCs supplied cDNA or gDNA.

V gave up 9 bases and J gave up 7 bases, with 15 bases separating them. The CDR3 is 13 residues long. The germline CDR1 and CDR2 sequences are LNHDA and SQIVND (reference sequence). This clone was counted a few times. Data came from immunoSEQ multiplex PCR; TCRdb stores just in-frame clones and leaves some out. The sample records 250,000 to 300,000 clones, roughly 90% being singletons. This rearrangement joins TRBV19 to TRBJ1-4, with D hard to call. The material sequenced was PBMCs or T cells enriched from blood (not recorded which). This receptor was identified in a woman aged 50 to 60 who had been exposed to COVID-19. CDR3 sequence reads: CASRPPNSEKLFF. The CDR3 DNA reads as TGTGCCAGCCGTCCCCCGAACAGTGAAAAACTGTTTTTT.